Listed below are T cell receptor beta chains from one sample, sequenced in a study of T-cell memory formation after mild COVID-19. TCRdb used MiXCR to reprocess the 5' RACE reads, holding one entry per CDR3 protein. The data contain 100,000 to 150,000 distinct CDR3 sequences, about 5.9% of them seen just once; the ten biggest clones take up over 2%. The sequenced sample was PBMCs or a T cell subset sorted from them (not recorded which). All receptors derive from an adult woman who had mild COVID-19 (a few samples of this study predate the infection). Cell type and time point are not known. Each CDR3 is given with its conserved first and last residue. Fields, in order: J gene, V gene, D gene, clone size, CDR3 DNA, CDR3 protein. A D gene is named only where the DNA matches it firmly. A clone size is listed for some rows: how often the clone was seen (once, few, many), or a class if it is expanded.

j_gene: TRBJ2-7; v_gene: TRBV7-2; d_gene: TRBD2; abundance: -; CDR3nt: TGTGCCAGCAGCACCCTTCCGGGACTAGCGGGGAAGCAAACCTACGAGCAGTACTTC; CDR3aa: CASSTLPGLAGKQTYEQYF
j_gene: TRBJ2-1; v_gene: TRBV11-2; d_gene: TRBD2; abundance: few; CDR3nt: TGTGCCAGCAGCTTGGGCGGGAGGGCTACTGAGCAGTTCTTC; CDR3aa: CASSLGGRATEQFF
j_gene: TRBJ1-1; v_gene: TRBV5-1; d_gene: TRBD1; abundance: many; CDR3nt: TGCGCCAGCAGCTTCGGACAGGGTGGCACTGAAGCTTTCTTT; CDR3aa: CASSFGQGGTEAFF
j_gene: TRBJ2-7; v_gene: TRBV3-1; d_gene: -; abundance: -; CDR3nt: TGTGCCAGCAGCCAAGTCGCCAGGGCCTACGAGCAGTACTTC; CDR3aa: CASSQVARAYEQYF
j_gene: TRBJ2-7; v_gene: TRBV14; d_gene: -; abundance: many; CDR3nt: TGTGCCAGCAGCCAATATACAGGGACCGAGCAGTACTTC; CDR3aa: CASSQYTGTEQYF
j_gene: TRBJ2-3; v_gene: TRBV7-3; d_gene: -; abundance: -; CDR3nt: TGTGCCAGCAGCCCCGACCCAGGGAAGGCGCAGTATTTT; CDR3aa: CASSPDPGKAQYF
j_gene: TRBJ1-1; v_gene: TRBV21-1; d_gene: -; abundance: -; CDR3nt: TGTGCCAGCAGCAACGAGGGGGGGCAACAAGCTGAGAACACTGAAGCTTTCTTT; CDR3aa: CASSNEGGQQAENTEAFF
j_gene: TRBJ2-7; v_gene: TRBV11-2; d_gene: -; abundance: few; CDR3nt: TGTGCCAGCAGCCTTCTTCTACAGGGTCGCTCCTACGAGCAGTACTTC; CDR3aa: CASSLLLQGRSYEQYF
j_gene: TRBJ2-1; v_gene: TRBV15; d_gene: TRBD1; abundance: -; CDR3nt: TGTGCCACCAGCACCACCCCGACAGGGTCGAAGCAGTTCTTC; CDR3aa: CATSTTPTGSKQFF
j_gene: TRBJ1-2; v_gene: TRBV7-9; d_gene: -; abundance: few; CDR3nt: TGTGCCAGCAGCATATCGGACCGGGGGGGAGGCTACACCTTC; CDR3aa: CASSISDRGGGYTF
j_gene: TRBJ1-2; v_gene: TRBV20-1; d_gene: -; abundance: -; CDR3nt: TGCAGTGCTAGAGATCCCAGGGGTGGGGTCTATGGCTACACCTTC; CDR3aa: CSARDPRGGVYGYTF
j_gene: TRBJ2-5; v_gene: TRBV4-2; d_gene: -; abundance: few; CDR3nt: TGTGCCAGCAGCCAAGATGGCGGACCTCAAGAGACCCAGTACTTC; CDR3aa: CASSQDGGPQETQYF
j_gene: TRBJ2-3; v_gene: TRBV6-5; d_gene: TRBD1; abundance: -; CDR3nt: TGTGCCAGCAGTCACAGGGGTGATACGCAGTATTTT; CDR3aa: CASSHRGDTQYF
j_gene: TRBJ1-3; v_gene: TRBV7-9; d_gene: -; abundance: few; CDR3nt: TGTGCCAGCAGCTTTACGTACCAACAGCGGCGCCAACACTCTGGAAACACCATATATTTT; CDR3aa: CASSFTYQQRRQHSGNTIYF
j_gene: TRBJ2-2; v_gene: TRBV20-1; d_gene: -; abundance: few; CDR3nt: TGCAGTGCTAGAGATCGGCCCGGGGAGCTGTTTTTT; CDR3aa: CSARDRPGELFF
j_gene: TRBJ2-3; v_gene: TRBV29-1; d_gene: TRBD1; abundance: many; CDR3nt: TGCAGCGGAACCTTACGGGACAGGGTTTCCACAGATACGCAGTATTTT; CDR3aa: CSGTLRDRVSTDTQYF
j_gene: TRBJ2-6; v_gene: TRBV6-5; d_gene: -; abundance: many; CDR3nt: TGTGCCAGCAGTTACACGGCAGGGCACGGGGCCAACGTCCTGACTTTC; CDR3aa: CASSYTAGHGANVLTF
j_gene: TRBJ2-5; v_gene: TRBV6-2/TRBV6-3; d_gene: -; abundance: -; CDR3nt: TGTGCCAGCAGCGGACAAGAGTACCAAGAGACCCAGTACTTC; CDR3aa: CASSGQEYQETQYF
j_gene: TRBJ2-2; v_gene: TRBV7-9; d_gene: -; abundance: many; CDR3nt: TGTGCCAGCAGCTTCCCCCTCATTGGAACCGGGGAGCTGTTTTTT; CDR3aa: CASSFPLIGTGELFF
j_gene: TRBJ1-1; v_gene: TRBV5-1; d_gene: -; abundance: many; CDR3nt: TGCGCCAGCAGCTTGGCCCAGGGAAACACTGAAGCTTTCTTT; CDR3aa: CASSLAQGNTEAFF
j_gene: TRBJ2-7; v_gene: TRBV5-1; d_gene: TRBD2; abundance: many; CDR3nt: TGCGCCAGCAGCGTAGCAGGCGGGAGATCCAACGAGCAGTACTTC; CDR3aa: CASSVAGGRSNEQYF
j_gene: TRBJ2-7; v_gene: TRBV4-3; d_gene: TRBD1; abundance: -; CDR3nt: TGCGCCAGCAGCCAGGGGACAGGAGGTCCCTACGAGCAGTACTTC; CDR3aa: CASSQGTGGPYEQYF
j_gene: TRBJ1-5; v_gene: TRBV29-1; d_gene: TRBD1; abundance: -; CDR3nt: TGCAGCGTTGAAGGGGACAGTAATCAGCCCCAGCATTTT; CDR3aa: CSVEGDSNQPQHF
j_gene: TRBJ2-1; v_gene: TRBV10-3; d_gene: TRBD1; abundance: -; CDR3nt: TGTGCCATCAGTGAGCCCCACAGGGGGTCTGGAGATGAGCAGTTCTTC; CDR3aa: CAISEPHRGSGDEQFF
j_gene: TRBJ1-2; v_gene: TRBV20-1; d_gene: -; abundance: many; CDR3nt: TGCAGTGCTTTCCTAACCCCCCCTACGGATGGCTACACCTTC; CDR3aa: CSAFLTPPTDGYTF
j_gene: TRBJ2-2; v_gene: TRBV5-6; d_gene: -; abundance: few; CDR3nt: TGTGCCAGCAGCATTGGACCCCAGGTGACCGGCGGGGAGCTGTTTTTT; CDR3aa: CASSIGPQVTGGELFF
j_gene: TRBJ1-1; v_gene: TRBV6-5; d_gene: TRBD1; abundance: many; CDR3nt: TGTGCCAGCAGTTACACAGGGGGCGACGAAGCTTTCTTT; CDR3aa: CASSYTGGDEAFF
j_gene: TRBJ2-2; v_gene: TRBV11-2; d_gene: -; abundance: -; CDR3nt: TGTGCCAGCAGCCCAGGGGGGTCCATATCCACCGGGGAGCTGTTTTTT; CDR3aa: CASSPGGSISTGELFF
j_gene: TRBJ2-3; v_gene: TRBV20-1; d_gene: -; abundance: -; CDR3nt: TGCAGTGCTAGATCACAGGCGACGCAGTATTTT; CDR3aa: CSARSQATQYF
j_gene: TRBJ2-2; v_gene: TRBV27; d_gene: -; abundance: many; CDR3nt: TGTGCCAGCACCTCCGGGTGGGGTCCGAACACCGGGGAGCTGTTTTTT; CDR3aa: CASTSGWGPNTGELFF
j_gene: TRBJ2-3; v_gene: TRBV7-2; d_gene: -; abundance: many; CDR3nt: TGTGCCAGCAGCTTACGGGCGGATACGCAGTATTTT; CDR3aa: CASSLRADTQYF
j_gene: TRBJ1-1; v_gene: TRBV12-3/TRBV12-4; d_gene: -; abundance: -; CDR3nt: TGTGCCAGCAGTTTGGCCAGAGACACTGAAGCTTTCTTT; CDR3aa: CASSLARDTEAFF
j_gene: TRBJ2-5; v_gene: TRBV15; d_gene: -; abundance: many; CDR3nt: TGTGCCACCAGCAGACTAGGCAATCCTCGAGGCCAAGAGACCCAGTACTTC; CDR3aa: CATSRLGNPRGQETQYF
j_gene: TRBJ2-5; v_gene: TRBV7-9; d_gene: -; abundance: -; CDR3nt: TGTGCCAGCGGGAGAAGGGCCCAAGAGACCCAGTACTTC; CDR3aa: CASGRRAQETQYF
j_gene: TRBJ2-1; v_gene: TRBV7-2; d_gene: TRBD2; abundance: few; CDR3nt: TGTGCCAGCAGCCCCGGGGCGGGAGGTTACAATGAGCAGTTCTTC; CDR3aa: CASSPGAGGYNEQFF
j_gene: TRBJ2-3; v_gene: TRBV5-1; d_gene: -; abundance: -; CDR3nt: TGCGCCAGCAGCTTGGAAGGGCCCACAGATACGCAGTATTTT; CDR3aa: CASSLEGPTDTQYF
j_gene: TRBJ2-2; v_gene: TRBV11-2; d_gene: TRBD2; abundance: -; CDR3nt: TGTGCCAGCAGCCGGAAAACGGGGGGGCTATTCGGGGAGCTGTTTTTT; CDR3aa: CASSRKTGGLFGELFF
j_gene: TRBJ1-4; v_gene: TRBV7-9; d_gene: TRBD1; abundance: -; CDR3nt: TGTGCCAGCAGCCTCCACAGTACAGGGGGGAAAAGACTGTTTTTT; CDR3aa: CASSLHSTGGKRLFF
j_gene: TRBJ1-6; v_gene: TRBV20-1; d_gene: -; abundance: many; CDR3nt: TGCAGTGCCCTTGCTGAAGGGACATCCAATTCACCCCTCCACTTT; CDR3aa: CSALAEGTSNSPLHF
j_gene: TRBJ2-7; v_gene: TRBV7-9; d_gene: -; abundance: many; CDR3nt: TGTGCCAGCAGGCCAGTAGGGGGACACGGCTACGAGCAGTACTTC; CDR3aa: CASRPVGGHGYEQYF
j_gene: TRBJ2-7; v_gene: TRBV5-6; d_gene: TRBD1; abundance: many; CDR3nt: TGTGCCAGCAGCTTGGGACAGGGGGCGCGGGAGCAGTACTTC; CDR3aa: CASSLGQGAREQYF